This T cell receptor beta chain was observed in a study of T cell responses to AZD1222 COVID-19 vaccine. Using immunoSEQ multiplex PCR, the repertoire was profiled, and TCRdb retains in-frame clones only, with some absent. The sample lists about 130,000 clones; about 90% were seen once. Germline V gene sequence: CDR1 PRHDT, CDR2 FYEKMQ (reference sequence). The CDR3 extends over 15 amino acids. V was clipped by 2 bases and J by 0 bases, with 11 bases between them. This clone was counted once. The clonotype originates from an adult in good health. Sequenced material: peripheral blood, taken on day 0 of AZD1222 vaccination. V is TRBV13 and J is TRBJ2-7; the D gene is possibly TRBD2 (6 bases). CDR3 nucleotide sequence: TGTGCCAGCAGCTTATCCGGGGGAGGCTCCTACGAGCAGTACTTC. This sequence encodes CASSLSGGGSYEQYF. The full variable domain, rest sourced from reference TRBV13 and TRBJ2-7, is AAGVIQSPRHLIKEKRETATLKCYPIPRHDTVYWYQQGPGQDPQFLISFYEKMQSDKGSIPDRFSAQQFSDYHSELNMSSLELGDSALYFCASSLSGGGSYEQYFGPGTRLTVT.